This T cell receptor (beta chain) was identified during a study of early T cells in non-severe SARS-CoV-2 infection. At the level of the study: The input, bulk RNA from unsorted whole blood, was sequenced, and chains were unpaired.

Separate cDNA molecules each had unique molecular identifiers attached to them. Via MiXCR, TCRdb re-called the 5' RACE reads, giving one row per CDR3 protein. The data show roughly 53,000 distinct CDR3 sequences, approximately 8% seen once. Findings of the study overall: Missing private and CD4 specificities, VDJdb matching favored anti-spike CD8 responses.

The length of the CDR3 is 14 residues. The V gene lost 1 base and the J gene lost 10 bases, with 17 bases spanning the gap. Per germline, CDR1 SQVTM and CDR2 ANQGSEA. This clonotype was seen a few times. Its specificity is unknown. This TCR was recovered from an adult who was a healthcare worker with PCR-confirmed SARS-CoV-2 infection or an uninfected control (not recorded which). This sample comprised whole blood, obtained at baseline. This rearrangement joins TRBV29-1 to TRBJ2-1, with D unresolved. The CDR3 DNA reads TGCAGCGTTGAAGGGGGAATCAATCCGGAGGAGCAGTTCTTC. Protein product: CSVEGGINPEEQFF.